This T cell receptor (beta chain) was profiled in a study of glioma-infiltrating T cells after dendritic cell vaccination. Study background: Samples are from glioblastoma patients in Phase I and II dendritic cell vaccine trials. At biweekly intervals, patients got three intradermal dendritic cell vaccine injections.

The time point was: after dendritic cell vaccination, including at tumor progression/relapse. Repertoires were generated with immunoSEQ multiplex PCR, while TCRdb's copy carries only in-frame clones and drops some. The sample shows tens of thousands of clones, 85% of them seen only once. The length of the CDR3 is 13 residues. Germline assignment: CDR1 MNHNS and CDR2 SASEGT. V lost 0 bases and J lost 5, with 7 bases in between. This TCR was recovered from a human donor with glioblastoma. V and J are TRBV6-1 and TRBJ1-1; D gene ambiguous. The specimen was blood, collected after dendritic cell vaccination. CDR3 in amino acids: CASSEALSTEAFF. In DNA, the CDR3 is TGTGCCAGCAGTGAAGCTTTGTCTACTGAAGCTTTCTTT.